This T cell receptor (beta chain) appears in the sequencing data of a study of blood T cells in healthy people across ages. Study-level results: The unknown donor CMV status may have confounded expanded clonotype changes.

Donors ranged from about 6 to 90 years old and were healthy Caucasians in Russia. Details on this clonotype: Its antigen is undetermined.

The use of a sample-barcoded 5' primer and a J-beta primer mix characterized a second PCR of 7 to 11 cycles. Each cDNA molecule received a tag from a template-switch adaptor that had 12 random nucleotides. TCRdb re-called the 5' RACE reads with MiXCR, one entry per CDR3 protein. Among about 580,000 distinct CDR3 sequences listed, around half were seen once. This CDR3 has 16 residues. The V gene's germline CDR1 is SGHVS and CDR2 FQNEAQ. V shed 5 bases and J shed 0 bases, with 14 bases lying between them. This TCR was sampled from an older man in good health. The chain joins TRBV7-8 to TRBJ1-5; maybe TRBD1 (5 bases). The sequencing sample was made of blood. As DNA, the CDR3 is TGTGCCAGCAGCCCCCCAGTGGGGACTAGCAATCAGCCCCAGCATTTT. Residues: CASSPPVGTSNQPQHF.